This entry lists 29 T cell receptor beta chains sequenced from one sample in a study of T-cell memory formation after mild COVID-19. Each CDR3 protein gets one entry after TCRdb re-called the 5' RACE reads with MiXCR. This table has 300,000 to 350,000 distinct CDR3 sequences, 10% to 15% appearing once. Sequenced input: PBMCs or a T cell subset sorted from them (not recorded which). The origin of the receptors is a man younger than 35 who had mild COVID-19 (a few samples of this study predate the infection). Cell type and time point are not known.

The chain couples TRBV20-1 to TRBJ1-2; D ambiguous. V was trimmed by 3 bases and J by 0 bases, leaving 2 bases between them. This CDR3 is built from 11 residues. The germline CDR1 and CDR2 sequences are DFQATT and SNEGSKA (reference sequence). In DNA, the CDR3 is TGCAGTGCTAGGGCTAACTATGGCTACACCTTC. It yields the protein CSARANYGYTF.

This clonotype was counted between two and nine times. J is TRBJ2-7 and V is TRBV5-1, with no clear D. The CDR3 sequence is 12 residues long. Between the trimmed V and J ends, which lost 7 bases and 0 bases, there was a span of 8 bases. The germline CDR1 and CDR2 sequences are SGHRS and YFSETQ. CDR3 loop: CASGWGSYEQYF. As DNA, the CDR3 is TGCGCCAGCGGATGGGGCTCCTACGAGCAGTACTTC.

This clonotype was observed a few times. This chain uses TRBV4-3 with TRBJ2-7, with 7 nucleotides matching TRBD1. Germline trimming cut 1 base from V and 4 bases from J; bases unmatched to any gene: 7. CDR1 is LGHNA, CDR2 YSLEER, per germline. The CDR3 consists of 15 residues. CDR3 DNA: TGCGCCAGCAGCCAAGCTAGGGGGCTAACGTACGAGCAGTACTTC. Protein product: CASSQARGLTYEQYF.

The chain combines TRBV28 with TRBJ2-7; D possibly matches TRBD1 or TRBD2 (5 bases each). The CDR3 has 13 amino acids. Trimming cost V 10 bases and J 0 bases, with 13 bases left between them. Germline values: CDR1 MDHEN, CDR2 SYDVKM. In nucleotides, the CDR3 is TGTGCCACCAGGGACGTTAGCTCCTACGAGCAGTACGTC. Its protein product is CATRDVSSYEQYV.

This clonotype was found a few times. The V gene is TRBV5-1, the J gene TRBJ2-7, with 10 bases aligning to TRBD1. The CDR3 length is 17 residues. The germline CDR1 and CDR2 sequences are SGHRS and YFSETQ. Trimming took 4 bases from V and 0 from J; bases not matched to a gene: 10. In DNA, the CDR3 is TGCGCCAGCAGCATGATCCCGGGACAGGGGTTCTCCTACGAGCAGTACTTC. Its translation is CASSMIPGQGFSYEQYF.

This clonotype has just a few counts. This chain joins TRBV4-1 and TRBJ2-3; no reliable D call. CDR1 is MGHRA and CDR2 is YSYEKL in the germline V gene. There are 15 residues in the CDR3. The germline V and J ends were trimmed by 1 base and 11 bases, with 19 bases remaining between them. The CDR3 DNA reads TGCGCCAGCAGCCAAGTTGGCAGAAGCCCAGGACGGCAGTATTTT. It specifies CASSQVGRSPGRQYF.

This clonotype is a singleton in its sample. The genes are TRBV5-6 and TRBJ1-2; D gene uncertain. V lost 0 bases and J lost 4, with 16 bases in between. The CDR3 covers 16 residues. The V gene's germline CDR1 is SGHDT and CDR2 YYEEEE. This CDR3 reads CASSLERQLTFYGYTF. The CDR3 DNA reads TGTGCCAGCAGCTTGGAGAGGCAGCTGACCTTCTATGGCTACACCTTC.

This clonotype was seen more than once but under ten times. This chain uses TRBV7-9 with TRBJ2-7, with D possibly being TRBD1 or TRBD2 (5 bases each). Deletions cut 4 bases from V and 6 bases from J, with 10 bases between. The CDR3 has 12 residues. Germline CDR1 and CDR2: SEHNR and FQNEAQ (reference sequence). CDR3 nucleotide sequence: TGTGCCAGCAGCTCGGGGACGGGCGAGCAGTACGTC. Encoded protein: CASSSGTGEQYV.

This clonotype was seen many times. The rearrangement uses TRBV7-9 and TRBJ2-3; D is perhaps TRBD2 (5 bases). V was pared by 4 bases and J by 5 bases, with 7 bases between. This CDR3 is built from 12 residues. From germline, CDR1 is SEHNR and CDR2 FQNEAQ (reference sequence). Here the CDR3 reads CASSSGVDTQYF. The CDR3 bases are TGTGCCAGCAGCTCCGGGGTAGATACGCAGTATTTT. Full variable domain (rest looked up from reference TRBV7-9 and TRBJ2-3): DTGVSQNPRHKITKRGQNVTFRCDPISEHNRLYWYRQTLGQGPEFLTYFQNEAQLEKSRLLSDRFSAERPKGSFSTLEIQRTEQGDSAMYLCASSSGVDTQYFGPGTRLTVL.

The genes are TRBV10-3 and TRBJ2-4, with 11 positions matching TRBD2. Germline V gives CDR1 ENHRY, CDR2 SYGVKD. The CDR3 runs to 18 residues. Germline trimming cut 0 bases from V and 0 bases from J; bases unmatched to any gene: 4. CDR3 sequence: CAISESSSGGIAKNIQYF. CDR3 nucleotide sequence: TGTGCCATCAGTGAGTCTTCTAGCGGGGGGATAGCCAAAAACATTCAGTACTTC.

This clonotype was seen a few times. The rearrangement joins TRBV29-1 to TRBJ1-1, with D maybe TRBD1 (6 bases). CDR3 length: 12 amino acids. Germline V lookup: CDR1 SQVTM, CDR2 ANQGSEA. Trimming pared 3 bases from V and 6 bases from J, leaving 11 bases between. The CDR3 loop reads CSVEKGGAEAFF. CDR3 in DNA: TGCAGCGTTGAGAAGGGGGGCGCTGAAGCTTTCTTT.

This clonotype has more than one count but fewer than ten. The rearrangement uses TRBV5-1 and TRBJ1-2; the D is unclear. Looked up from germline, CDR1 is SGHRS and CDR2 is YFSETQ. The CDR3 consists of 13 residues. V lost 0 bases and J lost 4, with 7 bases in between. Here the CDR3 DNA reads TGCGCCAGCAGCTTGGCCGGGCTCTATGGCTACACCTTC. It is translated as CASSLAGLYGYTF.

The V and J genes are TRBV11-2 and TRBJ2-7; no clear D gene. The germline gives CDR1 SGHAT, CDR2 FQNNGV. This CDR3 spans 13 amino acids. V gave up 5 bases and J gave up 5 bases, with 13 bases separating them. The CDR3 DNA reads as TGTGCCAGCAGCCCCGGATGGTGGGACGAGCAGTACGTC. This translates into CASSPGWWDEQYV.

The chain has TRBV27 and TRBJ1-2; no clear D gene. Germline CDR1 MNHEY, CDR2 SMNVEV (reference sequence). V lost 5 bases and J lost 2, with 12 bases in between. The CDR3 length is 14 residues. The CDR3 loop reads CASSPTTNNYGYTF. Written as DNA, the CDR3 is TGTGCCAGCAGTCCCACAACCAACAACTATGGCTACACCTTC.

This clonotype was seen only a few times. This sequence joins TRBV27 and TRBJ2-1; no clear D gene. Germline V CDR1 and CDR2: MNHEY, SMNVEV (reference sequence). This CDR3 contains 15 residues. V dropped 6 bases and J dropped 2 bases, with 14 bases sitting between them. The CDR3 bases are TGTGCCAGCAGCCCAACAACTCCACCCTACAATGAGCAGTTCTTC. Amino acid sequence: CASSPTTPPYNEQFF.

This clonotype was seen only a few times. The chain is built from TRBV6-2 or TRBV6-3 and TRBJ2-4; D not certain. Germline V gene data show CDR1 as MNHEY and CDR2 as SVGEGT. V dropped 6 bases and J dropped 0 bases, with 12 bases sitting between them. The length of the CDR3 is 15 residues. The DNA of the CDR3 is TGTGCCAGCAGCGGATGGACGTTAGCCAAAAACATTCAGTACTTC. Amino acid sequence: CASSGWTLAKNIQYF.

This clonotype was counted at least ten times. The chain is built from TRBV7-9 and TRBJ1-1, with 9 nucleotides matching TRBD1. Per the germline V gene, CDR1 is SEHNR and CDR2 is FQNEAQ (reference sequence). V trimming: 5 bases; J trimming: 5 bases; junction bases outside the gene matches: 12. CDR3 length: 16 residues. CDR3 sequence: CASSLITGGSRTEAFF. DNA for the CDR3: TGTGCCAGCAGCCTTATAACAGGGGGCTCCCGGACTGAAGCTTTCTTT.

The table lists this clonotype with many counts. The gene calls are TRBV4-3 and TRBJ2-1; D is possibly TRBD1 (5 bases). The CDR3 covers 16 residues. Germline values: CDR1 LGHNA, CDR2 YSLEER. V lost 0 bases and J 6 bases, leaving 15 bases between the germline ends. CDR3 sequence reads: CASSQDWGQGVNEQFF. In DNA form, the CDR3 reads TGCGCCAGCAGCCAAGATTGGGGTCAGGGTGTCAATGAGCAGTTCTTC.

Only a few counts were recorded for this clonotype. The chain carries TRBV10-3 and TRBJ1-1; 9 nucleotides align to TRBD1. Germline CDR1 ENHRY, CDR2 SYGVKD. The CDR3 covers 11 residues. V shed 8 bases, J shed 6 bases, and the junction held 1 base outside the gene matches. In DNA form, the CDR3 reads TGTGCCATCCGACAGGGGGCTGAAGCTTTCTTT. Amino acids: CAIRQGAEAFF.

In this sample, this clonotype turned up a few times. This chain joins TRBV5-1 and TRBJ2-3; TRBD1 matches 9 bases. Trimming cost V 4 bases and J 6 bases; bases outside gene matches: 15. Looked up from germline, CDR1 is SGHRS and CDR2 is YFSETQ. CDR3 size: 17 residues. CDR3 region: CASSPMRTGVPLDTQYF. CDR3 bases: TGCGCCAGCAGCCCAATGAGGACAGGGGTCCCACTTGATACGCAGTATTTT.

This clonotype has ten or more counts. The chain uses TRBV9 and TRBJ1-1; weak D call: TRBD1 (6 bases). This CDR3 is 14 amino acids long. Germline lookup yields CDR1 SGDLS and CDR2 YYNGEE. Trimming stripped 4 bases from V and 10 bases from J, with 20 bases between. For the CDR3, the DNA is TGTGCCAGCAGCCCTGAGGCTACAACAGGGAGAGCTTTCTTT. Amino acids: CASSPEATTGRAFF.

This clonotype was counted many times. DNA of the CDR3: TGTGCCAGCAGCCCCGGCCATACTGGAAACACCATATATTTT. It yields the protein CASSPGHTGNTIYF. The chain links TRBV25-1 to TRBJ1-3; no clear D. The germline V and J ends were trimmed by 6 bases and 2 bases, with 11 bases remaining between them. Germline V gene sequence: CDR1 MGHDK, CDR2 SYGVNS. The CDR3 runs 14 residues.

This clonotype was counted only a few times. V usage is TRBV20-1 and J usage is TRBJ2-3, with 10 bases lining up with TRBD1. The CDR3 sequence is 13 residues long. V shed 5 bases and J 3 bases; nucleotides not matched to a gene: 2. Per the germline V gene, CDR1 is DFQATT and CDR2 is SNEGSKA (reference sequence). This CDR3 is CSARTGGTDTQYF. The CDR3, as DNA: TGCAGTGCTCGGACAGGGGGGACAGATACGCAGTATTTT.

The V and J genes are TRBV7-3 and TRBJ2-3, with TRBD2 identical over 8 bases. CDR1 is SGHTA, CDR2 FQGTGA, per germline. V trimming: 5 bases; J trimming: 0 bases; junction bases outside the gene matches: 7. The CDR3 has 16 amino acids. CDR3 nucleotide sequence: TGTGCCAGCAGCCCCTGGGAGCGGGGGAGCACAGATACGCAGTATTTT. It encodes CASSPWERGSTDTQYF.

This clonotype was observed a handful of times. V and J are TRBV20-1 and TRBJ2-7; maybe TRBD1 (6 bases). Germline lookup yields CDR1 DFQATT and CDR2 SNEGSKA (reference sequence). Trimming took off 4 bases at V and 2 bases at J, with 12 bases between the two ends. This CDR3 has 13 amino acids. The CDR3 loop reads CSATTGTTYEQYV. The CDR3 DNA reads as TGCAGTGCTACTACCGGGACAACCTACGAGCAGTACGTC.

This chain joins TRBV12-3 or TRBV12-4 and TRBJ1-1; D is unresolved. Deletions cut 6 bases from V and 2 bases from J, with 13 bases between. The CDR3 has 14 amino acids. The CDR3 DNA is TGTGCCAGCAGGGGTTTTGCTCCAAACACTGAAGCTTTCTTT. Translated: CASRGFAPNTEAFF.

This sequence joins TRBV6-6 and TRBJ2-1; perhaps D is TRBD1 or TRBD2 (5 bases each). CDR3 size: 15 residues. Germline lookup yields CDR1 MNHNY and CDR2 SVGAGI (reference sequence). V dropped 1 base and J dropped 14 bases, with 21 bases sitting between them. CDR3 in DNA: TGTGCCAGCAGTTACTTCTGGGACCGAGTAACTTCGGAGTTCTTC. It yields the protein CASSYFWDRVTSEFF.

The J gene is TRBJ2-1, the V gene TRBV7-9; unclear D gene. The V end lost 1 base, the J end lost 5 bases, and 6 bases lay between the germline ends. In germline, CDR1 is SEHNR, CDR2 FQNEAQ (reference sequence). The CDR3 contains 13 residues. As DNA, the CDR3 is TGTGCCAGCAGCTTAGTGAACGACAATGAGCAGTTCTTC. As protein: CASSLVNDNEQFF.

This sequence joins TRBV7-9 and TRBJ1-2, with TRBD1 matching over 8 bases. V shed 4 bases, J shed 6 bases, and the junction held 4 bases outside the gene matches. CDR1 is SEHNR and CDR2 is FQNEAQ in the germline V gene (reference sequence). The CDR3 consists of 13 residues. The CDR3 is CASSSQGEHGYTF. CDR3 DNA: TGTGCCAGCAGCTCACAGGGGGAGCATGGCTACACCTTC.